This T cell receptor (beta chain) was captured in a study of cytomegalovirus exposure and HLA in healthy donors listed by TCRdb under 2017. Regarding the complete study: An earlier analysis of several hundred of the donors reported about 280 Gb of sequence data and 90 million to 120 million unique TCR beta sequences obtained from about 200 million T cells. Among a few hundred genotyped donors of the cohort, an average of 235,054 unique TCR beta nucleotide sequences were sequenced per donor, roughly 18% of them non-productive. A later analysis re-examined previously published TCR beta repertoires from hundreds of donors and added high-resolution HLA genotyping to investigate patterns of TCR occurrence. All discovery cohort repertoires had been generated on a single sequencing platform. Of the roughly 430 genotyped donors, approximately 83% fell in the genetic ancestry cluster associated with self-reported Caucasian donors. A separate validation cohort of about 110 different subjects was used in addition to the 666-subject first cohort. High-throughput TCR immunosequencing, statistical association of individual TCRs with disease status, and machine learning were combined to predict cytomegalovirus infection status. The later analysis used no new phenotypic data to find candidate immune exposures, relying instead on TCR beta sequences and their occurrence across donors. The T cell repertoires of 666 subjects were profiled by immunosequencing and related to cytomegalovirus serostatus. To decide whether each TCR beta V gene segment behaved as functional or pseudogenic, an earlier analysis of nearly 600 of the donors relied on high-throughput TCR beta sequencing. Approximately 310 gigabases of sequencing data and tens of millions of unique TCR sequences were included in an early release covering over 600 HLA-typed donors. Class I and class II HLA loci were covered by the typing at four-digit resolution. Alongside the repertoire data, information on donor age, sex, ethnicity and CMV serostatus was compiled. Roughly 5 DR-DQ haplotypes were treated as single units for association and clustering because of strong linkage in the cohort. The study aimed to test whether signatures of past pathogen exposure could be identified by cataloging public T cell receptors. Typing coverage differed by locus: A, B, C, DRB1 and DQB1 were typed in about 620-640 donors, DQA1 in roughly 510, DPA1 in 600 to 610, and DPB1 in 450 to 480. In a later genetic analysis, genome-wide SNP genotypes for about three fifths of the 666 donors were used, and that subset was treated as a discovery cohort.

CDR1 and CDR2, looked up from the germline V gene, are SGHVS and FNYEAQ. Trimming accounts for 4 bases at V and 5 bases at J, while the number of junction bases matched to no gene is 10. From cysteine to phenylalanine, the CDR3 is 15 amino acids long. Just CDR3 DNA is preserved here, 45 bases in frame from base 1. The cohort was made up of hundreds of healthy bone marrow donors. At the time of sampling, all cohort members were nominally healthy, though unrecorded immune exposures were likely present. The donor tested CMV seropositive and was one of the 289 seropositive cohort members. Each donor provided a peripheral blood sample, and peripheral blood mononuclear cells were used for TCR beta sequencing. Genomic DNA extraction from the blood cell samples was performed with the Qiagen DNeasy Blood Extraction Kit. Details on this clone: No antigen is known for it. Per-base quality was not reported, and no clone a single base away is much larger than it.

Points the paper makes about the study in general: In both the original and validation cohorts, the classifier was reported to diagnose cytomegalovirus status with high specificity and sensitivity. A further reported finding was that TCR beta sequences accurately predicted the HLA-A and HLA-B alleles for most subjects in the first cohort. Assigning TCR associations to individual alleles was difficult when HLA alleles, especially DR and DQ, strongly co-occurred. According to a later analysis, parvovirus B19, influenza, CMV and Epstein-Barr virus appeared linked to several top co-occurrence clusters. A later analysis found that TCR association rates varied across HLA loci, with DRB1 alleles showing the most associated TCRs and HLA-C alleles the fewest. HLA typing was unavailable for some donors at each locus, so association tests used only the typed subset. Most TCR sequences were observed very rarely across donors, whereas some public TCRs were present in many individuals. Linkage disequilibrium might explain the correlated functional status among segregating V segments, but an unknown experimental factor could not be ruled out. In an earlier analysis of fewer than 700 of the donors, most TCR beta V segments appeared in productive rearrangements about 87% or about 30% of the time, broadly matching IMGT annotations. The authors suggested that the approach could potentially be generalized to other disease states and immunological phenotypes. This cohort had only TCR beta chains sequenced, and the lack of alpha or paired-chain data limited which features could be detected. Some IMGT-functional V segments, including TRBV6-2 and TRBV6-3, could not be told apart with the 87-base-pair reads, so those segments were excluded. A later genetic analysis reported fewer N-insertions in productive TCRs among donors in an Asian-associated ancestry cluster than the approximately 670-donor mean. Compared with equally common non-associated chains, HLA-associated TCR beta chains in a later analysis were more clonally expanded and had lower generation probabilities. In a later analysis, around 17,000 TCR beta sequences were associated with specific HLA alleles at a false discovery rate of 0.05. The study gave a list of under 200 TCR beta chains associated with cytomegalovirus. Three of the identified cytomegalovirus-associated TCR beta chains were confirmed in vitro to be specific for cytomegalovirus antigens. Sequencing depth was assumed to be roughly uniform across donors in the presence/absence analyses, though that assumption may not hold. Immune exposure information for the cohort was limited to CMV serostatus. In a later genetic analysis, a missense DCLRE1C variant was associated with V-gene and J-gene trimming of TCR beta chains, and the association was replicated in an independent cohort. A group of highly shared sequence variants was considered likely to be a technical artifact of the sequencing pipeline. Over 15 rarely observed V segments, including chromosome 9 orphons, were excluded from the earlier analysis of approximately 500 of the donors because counts were too low. According to a later analysis, most CMV-associated TCR beta chains appeared to be HLA-restricted, and the HLA associations seemed to be driven largely by CMV exposure.

Library prep was done by the immunoSEQ multiplex PCR assay. For the multiplex PCR, a mixture combining 60 forward primers for TCR Vbeta segments and 13 reverse primers for TCR Jbeta segments was used. Amplification of the CDR3 region of rearranged TCR beta genes was performed with a multiplex PCR assay on genomic DNA. On the Illumina HiSeq System, the amplified TCR beta libraries were sequenced as 87-base-pair reads. The original pipeline was this. A later analysis tallied around 87 million unique TCR beta chains across the roughly 610 repertoires, and some 12 million of those chains were shared by two or more donors. To remove PCR and sequencing errors, raw reads were error-corrected and collapsed into unique sequences using a nearest-neighbor algorithm that merged closely related sequences. To assign V, D and J gene segments, CDR3 sequences were aligned to IMGT reference sequences. Each retained sequence needed at least a six-nucleotide match to both a V gene segment and a J gene segment. A rearrangement was called productive if the CDR3 had no stop codons and remained in frame with V and J, and every other rearrangement was called non-productive. Following IMGT convention, CDR3 was defined as the stretch from the second conserved V-encoded cysteine up to the conserved J-encoded phenylalanine. The earlier analysis of fewer than 750 of the donors excluded sequences that lacked an unambiguous match to a single V gene segment. In an earlier analysis of more than 500 of the donors, a V segment was called functional when productive rearrangements were above 56.7%, and segregating when the standard deviation between donors exceeded 5%. A statistical classification framework was developed to diagnose cytomegalovirus status using the catalog of TCR beta chain sequences. A later analysis assigned V and J genes by comparing TCR nucleotide sequences with IMGT/GENE-DB human TR gene sequences. In a later analysis, CDR3 sequences and most-parsimonious VDJ recombination scenarios were assigned using the TCRdist pipeline. In a later analysis, each TCR beta chain was defined by its CDR3 amino acid sequence together with its V-gene family, and reads lacking a unique V-gene family were excluded. As a way to deal with suspected cross-contamination and a sequencing artifact, a later analysis dropped more than 500 nucleotide sequences that were highly shared and had low generation probability. In a later analysis, a clonal expansion index was calculated for each public chain from normalized within-repertoire ranks of inferred template counts. In a later analysis, generation probabilities were computed using a VDJ recombination model fitted to out-of-frame rearrangements, and the results were checked against IGoR. In a later analysis, hypergeometric tests were used to score TCR-TCR, TCR-HLA and TCR-CMV co-occurrence, with a repertoire-size bias correction applied to TCR pairs. False discovery rates were estimated in a later analysis by permuting HLA or CMV assignments 20 times. In a later analysis, co-occurring TCRs were grouped using DBSCAN, with TCRdist sequence similarity added in when clustering inside HLA-allele-positive subsets. Repertoires with fewer than 30,000 or more than 120,000 public chains, plus five repertoires with anomalous nucleotide sharing, were excluded from co-occurrence clustering. TCRdb obtained this table from immuneACCESS and retained in-frame rearrangements with V and J assigned. These tables miss some clones; where compared with another copy, unresolved V genes account for less than half of the shortfall, and the remainder is unexplained. Clone size and V and J calls were adopted from that table, with D and trimming inferred from the DNA. This sample is represented by around 110,000 clones; roughly three fifths of them were singletons. Roughly 10% of the sample rests with the top ten.

The specimen sequenced was PBMCs. The chain is made from TRBV7-6 and TRBJ1-2, with 7 bases in between that match TRBD1. This TCR was recovered from a woman aged 35 to 49 in good health and CMV-seropositive. The sequence in DNA is TGTGCCAGCAGCTCCAATGAGGGCAGGGGGTATGGCTACACCTTC. It encodes CASSSNEGRGYGYTF.